These T cell receptor beta chains were read from a single sample in a study of OX40 agonist ivuxolimab in advanced cancers. The assay was immunoSEQ multiplex PCR, and TCRdb's table has in-frame clones only and misses some. The repertoire holds around 80,000 clones, approximately 85% seen once, with around 2.9% in the top ten. Sequencing was performed on CD4+ or CD8+ T cells sorted from blood, taken in a trial of the OX40 agonist ivuxolimab. The receptors stem from an adult with an advanced solid tumor such as melanoma, head and neck, liver or kidney cancer. The CDR3 runs from the conserved cysteine through the conserved F or W. D genes are given only for firm matches. The size entry is marked missing in some rows and otherwise reads once, few, many or a size class.

size	V	J	D	DNA	CDR3
.	TRBV18	TRBJ1-5	TRBD1	TGTGCCAGCTCATGGACAGGGGTTAGCAATCAGCCCCAGCATTTT	CASSWTGVSNQPQHF
.	TRBV5-6	TRBJ1-6	TRBD1	TGTGCCAGCAGCTTGGAAGGAGGGGGCTCTGTAGCACCCCTCCACTTT	CASSLEGGGSVAPLHF
.	TRBV1	TRBJ2-3	.	TGCACCAGCAGCCAACCGATCCGGACTAGCGGGCCGTCCCCCATCAGCACAGATACGCAGTATTTT	CTSSQPIRTSGPSPISTDTQYF
once	TRBV4-3	TRBJ2-1	.	TGCGCCAGCAGCCAAGTAACCCCGGGACACTCCATAGAGCAGTTCTTC	CASSQVTPGHSIEQFF
.	TRBV18	TRBJ2-7	.	TGTGCCAGCTCACCACGTGAGGGGCACATCTCCTACGAGCAGTACTTC	CASSPREGHISYEQYF
.	TRBV5-1	TRBJ1-2	.	TGCGCCAGCAGCTTACAGACAGCTAACTATGGCTACACCTTC	CASSLQTANYGYTF
.	TRBV4-3	TRBJ1-4	.	TGCGCCAGCAGCCAAGATGGGACGGGGGTCTATGAAAAACTGTTTTTT	CASSQDGTGVYEKLFF
.	TRBV5-5	TRBJ1-1	.	TGTGCCAGCAGCTGGGTTGGGACCAAAAACACTGAAGCTTTCTTT	CASSWVGTKNTEAFF
.	TRBV28	TRBJ2-3	TRBD1	TGTGCCAGCCAAACTTATCGGGACAGGGCCCCAGATACGCAGTATTTT	CASQTYRDRAPDTQYF
.	TRBV30	TRBJ2-7	.	TGTGCCCGGAGTGTCTTCTCCTTTGGACAGCCTACCTACGAGCAGTACTTC	CARSVFSFGQPTYEQYF
.	TRBV9	TRBJ2-7	TRBD2	TGTGCCAGCAGCGGAGCGGGATCCGAGCAGTACTTC	CASSGAGSEQYF
.	TRBV7-3	TRBJ2-1	TRBD2	TGTGCCAGCAGCTCCACTAGCGGCTCCTACAATGAGCAGTTCTTC	CASSSTSGSYNEQFF
once	TRBV11-2	TRBJ2-1	TRBD2	TGTGCCAGCAGCCCTCGGGAGGGAGGGCATTACAATGAGCAGTTCTTC	CASSPREGGHYNEQFF
.	TRBV28	TRBJ2-7	.	TGTGCCAGCCGGGGTGGCAGTTGGTACGAGCAGTACTTC	CASRGGSWYEQYF
.	TRBV19	TRBJ1-1	TRBD1	TGTGCCAGTAGTATCCCGACAGGGGGCACCACAGCTTTCTTT	CASSIPTGGTTAFF
.	TRBV27	TRBJ1-3	TRBD1	TGTGCCAGCAGTCCCAGACAGGGATACTCTGGAAACACCATATATTTT	CASSPRQGYSGNTIYF
.	TRBV11-1	TRBJ2-2	TRBD2	TGTGCCAGCAGCTTACCGACTAGCGGGAGGAATGTTGAAACCGGGGAGCTGTTTTTT	CASSLPTSGRNVETGELFF
.	TRBV7-8	TRBJ1-3	.	TGTGCCAGCAGCTTCGGGAGACTGAGCTCTGGAAACACCATATATTTT	CASSFGRLSSGNTIYF
.	TRBV6-5	TRBJ1-2	.	TGTGCCAGCAGTTACTCGAGATACCTAACTAGGGGCTACACCTTC	CASSYSRYLTRGYTF
few	TRBV7-9	TRBJ2-3	TRBD2	TGTGCCAGCAGCCCTAGCGGGAGTGGAACAGATACGCAGTATTTT	CASSPSGSGTDTQYF
.	TRBV18	TRBJ1-5	TRBD1	TGTGCCAGCTCGGGACAGAGTATTAGCAATCAGCCCCAGCATTTT	CASSGQSISNQPQHF
once	TRBV6-5	TRBJ2-1	TRBD2	TGTGCCAGCAGTCCCTGGACTAGGTCCCTCAATGAGCAGTTCTTC	CASSPWTRSLNEQFF
.	TRBV6-1	TRBJ1-4	TRBD1	TGTGCCAGCAGTGAAGACGTCAGGGGGGCTAATGAAAAACTGTTTTTT	CASSEDVRGANEKLFF
.	TRBV7-2	TRBJ2-1	TRBD2	TGTGCCAGCTCGCCGGCCAGGCTAGCGGGAGATGAGCAGTTCTTC	CASSPARLAGDEQFF
.	TRBV14	TRBJ2-5	.	TGTGCCAGCAGCCCCTGGACGGGCAGGGTGGAAGAGACCCAGTACTTC	CASSPWTGRVEETQYF
.	TRBV19	TRBJ1-2	TRBD1	TGTGCCAGTAGTGACCCGTCGGGACAGGGGGCGAACTATGGCTACACCTTC	CASSDPSGQGANYGYTF
.	TRBV19	TRBJ1-5	TRBD1	TGTGCCAGTAGTATCGGGTACGGGACAGGGGATGGCAATCAGCCCCAGCATTTT	CASSIGYGTGDGNQPQHF
.	TRBV19	TRBJ1-5	.	TGTGCCAGTAGTGGGTTAAATCAGCCCCAGCATTTT	CASSGLNQPQHF